Each of the 26 T cell receptor beta chains below was sequenced from the same sample in a study of cytomegalovirus exposure and HLA in healthy donors. PCR used 60 Vbeta primers and 13 Jbeta primers. TCRdb keeps only in-frame clones here, not all; method: immunoSEQ multiplex PCR. The table records approximately 140,000 clones, roughly 78% of them present only once. Input material: PBMCs. Every receptor here comes from a man in his forties or fifties in good health and CMV-seropositive.

The chain links TRBV18 to TRBJ1-2; TRBD1 is a possible D gene (5 bases). Germline V lookup: CDR1 KGHSH, CDR2 LQKENI. Trimming removed 3 bases from V and 2 bases from J, with 7 bases in between. This CDR3 is 13 amino acids long. CDR3 coding DNA: TGTGCCAGCTCACCGCCAGGGAACTATGGCTACACCTTC. Translation: CASSPPGNYGYTF. The full variable domain, rest sourced from reference TRBV18 and TRBJ1-2, is NAGVMQNPRHLVRRRGQEARLRCSPMKGHSHVYWYRQLPEEGLKFMVYLQKENIIDESGMPKERFSAEFPKEGPSILRIQQVVRGDSAAYFCASSPPGNYGYTFGSGTRLTVV.

The chain combines TRBV7-2 with TRBJ2-7; D ambiguous. V lost 2 bases, J lost 3 bases, and 8 bases lay in between. CDR3 length: 13 residues. The V gene's germline CDR1 is SGHTA and CDR2 FQGNSA. The CDR3 sequence is CASSLSRNYEQYF. Here the CDR3 DNA reads TGTGCCAGCAGCTTATCGAGGAACTACGAGCAGTACTTC. The whole variable domain, remainder taken from reference TRBV7-2 and TRBJ2-7, is GAGVSQSPSNKVTEKGKDVELRCDPISGHTALYWYRQSLGQGLEFLIYFQGNSAPDKSGLPSDRFSAERTGGSVSTLTIQRTQQEDSAVYLCASSLSRNYEQYFGPGTRLTVT.

The chain uses TRBV7-9 and TRBJ2-5; D is unclear. The J call is doubtful: the DNA matches TRBJ2-7 better. This CDR3 is built from 16 residues. Germline loops: CDR1 SEHNR, CDR2 FQNEAQ (reference sequence). The CDR3 is CASSLAQTTSSYEQYF. CDR3 DNA sequence: TGTGCCAGCAGCTTAGCGCAAACTACGAGCTCCTACGAGCAGTACTTC.

The CDR3 nucleotides read TGCGCCAGCAGCCAAGGAAGTAGCGGGAGAGGTGAGCAGTTCTTC. This translates into CASSQGSSGRGEQFF. The chain links TRBV4-3 to TRBJ2-1; 9 bases map to TRBD2. J was trimmed by 9 bases and V by 1 base; bases with no gene match: 7. This CDR3 has 15 amino acids. From germline, CDR1 is LGHNA and CDR2 YSLEER.

CDR3 region: CASSYDRTYGYTF. CDR3 DNA sequence: TGTGCCAGCAGTTACGACAGGACTTATGGCTACACCTTC. The chain recombines TRBV6-5 with TRBJ1-2, with a possible D match to TRBD1 (6 bases). This CDR3 region has 13 residues. CDR1 and CDR2 from the germline V gene are MNHEY and SVGAGI. V lost 2 bases and J lost 5, with 9 bases in between.

This clone has more than one count but fewer than ten. J is TRBJ1-2 and V is TRBV30; a weak D match, TRBD1 (5 bases). Per the germline V gene, CDR1 is GTSNPN and CDR2 is SVGIG (reference sequence). V lost 0 bases to trimming and J lost 7 bases, with 15 bases between them. The CDR3 extends over 14 amino acids. CDR3 sequence reads: CAWSVIHGGLGYTF. The DNA of the CDR3 is TGTGCCTGGAGTGTGATACACGGGGGTCTTGGCTACACCTTC.

The chain uses TRBV11-2 and TRBJ1-1, with a weak D call TRBD1 (5 bases). V shed 6 bases and J shed 1 base, with 12 bases lying between them. This CDR3 spans 14 amino acids. Germline lookup yields CDR1 SGHAT and CDR2 FQNNGV. The CDR3 reads CASSYRQPNTEAFF. Written as DNA, the CDR3 is TGTGCCAGCAGTTACCGACAGCCGAACACTGAAGCTTTCTTT.

The V call is TRBV9, the J call TRBJ1-2, with 9 bases identical to TRBD1. The germline gives CDR1 SGDLS, CDR2 YYNGEE. There are 14 residues in the CDR3. After removal of 4 bases from V and 6 bases from J, the junction contained 7 bases not matched to a gene. The CDR3: CASSLQGAGDGYTF. CDR3 nucleotides: TGTGCCAGCAGCCTACAGGGGGCGGGGGATGGCTACACCTTC.

This chain links TRBV7-9 with TRBJ2-1, with 9 nucleotides matching TRBD2. V was pared by 4 bases and J by 9 bases, with 4 bases of the junction left unmatched. The CDR3 length is 13 residues. CDR1 and CDR2 (germline): SEHNR, FQNEAQ (reference sequence). DNA for the CDR3: TGTGCCAGCAGCTATGGGACTAGCAGTGAGCAGTTCTTC. As protein: CASSYGTSSEQFF.

Concerning this clone itself: Its ends do not fully match the called genes, so a read error is possible. This chain connects TRBV7-9 to TRBJ1-1, with D perhaps matching TRBD1 (6 bases). Per germline, CDR1 SEHNR and CDR2 FQNEAQ (reference sequence). The CDR3 length is 12 residues. The chain's CDR3 is CSSSPGATEAFF. The CDR3 nucleotides are TGTTCCAGCAGTCCAGGGGCCACTGAAGCTTTCTTT.

The chain carries TRBV6-5 and TRBJ1-2; 10 bases fit TRBD1. With V trimmed by 4 bases and J by 4 bases, 6 bases remained unmatched. CDR3 size: 15 residues. CDR1 is MNHEY and CDR2 is SVGAGI in the germline V gene. As DNA, the CDR3 is TGTGCCAGCAGTTCGGTGGACAGGGGGGGCTATGGCTACACCTTC. This gives the protein CASSSVDRGGYGYTF.

This clone came up once. The chain couples TRBV19 to TRBJ1-5, with unresolved D. The ends were cut back, 5 bases at V and 6 bases at J, with 11 bases in the middle. This CDR3 is built from 13 residues. Germline V gene lookup returns CDR1 LNHDA and CDR2 SQIVND (reference sequence). CDR3 nucleotides: TGTGCCAGTAGTCCCCTTGTGAGTCAGCCCCAGCATTTT. This encodes CASSPLVSQPQHF. The full variable domain, rest sourced from reference TRBV19 and TRBJ1-5, is DGGITQSPKYLFRKEGQNVTLSCEQNLNHDAMYWYRQDPGQGLRLIYYSQIVNDFQKGDIAEGYSVSREKKESFPLTVTSAQKNPTAFYLCASSPLVSQPQHFGDGTRLSIL.

V and J are TRBV15 and TRBJ1-2, with TRBD1 matching over 7 bases. The length of the CDR3 is 15 residues. Per the germline V gene, CDR1 is LNHNV and CDR2 is YYDKDF (reference sequence). V shed 5 bases, J shed 2 bases, and the junction held 8 bases outside the gene matches. CDR3 in DNA: TGTGCCACCAGCTCGACAGGGTTACGGAACTATGGCTACACCTTC. This encodes CATSSTGLRNYGYTF. The entire variable domain, with the rest obtained from reference TRBV15 and TRBJ1-2, is as follows: DAMVIQNPRYQVTQFGKPVTLSCSQTLNHNVMYWYQQKSSQAPKLLFHYYDKDFNNEADTPDNFQSRRPNTSFCFLDIRSPGLGDTAMYLCATSSTGLRNYGYTFGSGTRLTVV.

This clone is a singleton in its sample. The V gene is TRBV7-9, the J gene TRBJ1-2, with 7 positions matching TRBD1. The CDR3 contains 13 residues. V lost 4 bases and J lost 4; bases outside the gene matches: 3. The V gene's germline CDR1 is SEHNR and CDR2 FQNEAQ (reference sequence). The CDR3 protein is CASSSGQPYGYTF. The CDR3 DNA reads TGTGCCAGCAGCTCGGGACAGCCCTATGGCTACACCTTC.

The DNA for the CDR3 is TGCGCCAGCAGCTTTTCCCTAGCGGGGGGACGGTGCGAGCAGTACTTC. Translating gives CASSFSLAGGRCEQYF. This chain uses TRBV5-1 with TRBJ2-7; 11 nucleotides align to TRBD2. Looked up from germline, CDR1 is SGHRS and CDR2 is YFSETQ. This CDR3 has 16 residues. Trimming at V came to 2 bases and at J to 6 bases, leaving 10 bases not matched to a gene.

The chain couples TRBV30 to TRBJ2-3; a possible D gene is TRBD2 (6 bases). Germline V lookup: CDR1 GTSNPN, CDR2 SVGIG (reference sequence). The length of the CDR3 is 11 residues. The CDR3 loop is CSCGTTDTQYF. CDR3 nucleotides: TGTTCGTGCGGGACCACAGATACGCAGTATTTT.

The genes are TRBV7-9 and TRBJ1-2, with D possibly matching TRBD1 (6 bases). Germline CDR1 and CDR2: SEHNR and FQNEAQ (reference sequence). The CDR3 runs 17 residues. Trimming removed 3 bases at V and 0 bases at J, with 17 bases between. The CDR3 sequence: CASSFIYRQVTNYGYTF. DNA of the CDR3: TGTGCCAGCAGCTTTATATATCGACAGGTGACTAACTATGGCTACACCTTC.

CDR3 protein: CASSDRWGGSGANVLTF. DNA of the CDR3: TGTGCCAGCAGTGATCGTTGGGGGGGCTCTGGGGCCAACGTCCTGACTTTC. The chain couples TRBV2 to TRBJ2-6; 7 nucleotides align to TRBD2. CDR1 is SNHLY and CDR2 is FYNNEI in the germline V gene. Unmatched junction bases numbered 5, after V lost 3 bases and J lost 0 bases. CDR3 length: 17 amino acids. The whole variable domain, remainder taken from reference TRBV2 and TRBJ2-6, is EPEVTQTPSHQVTQMGQEVILRCVPISNHLYFYWYRQILGQKVEFLVSFYNNEISEKSEIFDDQFSVERPDGSNFTLKIRSTKLEDSAMYFCASSDRWGGSGANVLTFGAGSRLTVL.

The V call is TRBV5-1, the J call TRBJ2-7, with D hard to call. V gave up 0 bases and J gave up 0 bases, with 10 bases separating them. The CDR3 has 15 amino acids. The germline V gene has CDR1 SGHRS and CDR2 YFSETQ. The CDR3 DNA is TGCGCCAGCAGCTTGGACGGAAGGAGCTCCTACGAGCAGTACTTC. Its translation: CASSLDGRSSYEQYF.

This rearrangement joins TRBV5-1 to TRBJ2-1, with 9 positions matching TRBD1. The CDR3 covers 16 residues. The germline V gene has CDR1 SGHRS and CDR2 YFSETQ. V was clipped by 6 bases and J by 1 base; unmatched bases: 8. CDR3 DNA sequence: TGCGCCAGCACCCCCACCGGGACAGGGTCCTACAATGAGCAGTTCTTC. It specifies CASTPTGTGSYNEQFF.

This chain uses TRBV6-5 with TRBJ2-5, with 10 bases that match TRBD2. J was trimmed by 0 bases and V by 6 bases; bases with no gene match: 4. Per the germline V gene, CDR1 is MNHEY and CDR2 is SVGAGI. The CDR3 loop spans 15 amino acids. CDR3 residues: CASSLLAGYQETQYF. For the CDR3, the DNA is TGTGCCAGCAGCTTACTAGCGGGGTACCAAGAGACCCAGTACTTC.

This clone was recorded only once. V is TRBV29-1 and J is TRBJ2-7, with D unresolved. With 4 bases removed from V and 3 bases from J, the gap between germline ends came to 19 bases. The length of the CDR3 is 15 residues. The germline gives CDR1 SQVTM, CDR2 ANQGSEA. CDR3 DNA sequence: TGCAGCGTTGCCCAGACTCCGGCGGAGCACTACGAGCAGTACTTC. Protein sequence: CSVAQTPAEHYEQYF.

J is TRBJ1-1 and V is TRBV6-5; D unclear. Germline V gives CDR1 MNHEY, CDR2 SVGAGI. V lost 3 bases, J lost 0 bases, and 11 bases lay in between. There are 15 residues in the CDR3. The CDR3 loop is CASSYLGSLNTEAFF. The CDR3 DNA is TGTGCCAGCAGTTATTTGGGCAGCTTGAACACTGAAGCTTTCTTT.

This sequence joins TRBV11-2 and TRBJ2-5, with 8 bases that match TRBD1. The V gene end was trimmed by 5 bases and the J gene end by 5 bases; junction bases not matched to a gene: 7. This CDR3 has 14 amino acids. Looked up from germline, CDR1 is SGHAT and CDR2 is FQNNGV. The CDR3 protein is CASSADRARETQYF. The CDR3 nucleotides read TGTGCCAGCAGCGCGGACAGGGCCAGGGAGACCCAGTACTTC.

This chain connects TRBV7-2 to TRBJ2-1; 13 nucleotides line up with TRBD2. Germline V gives CDR1 SGHTA, CDR2 FQGNSA. With 8 bases clipped from V and 0 bases from J, the junction kept 4 bases outside the gene matches. The CDR3 consists of 16 residues. The DNA of the CDR3 is TGTGCCAGCCAGACTAGCGGGGGGACCTCCTACAATGAGCAGTTCTTC. This translates into CASQTSGGTSYNEQFF.

V is TRBV18 and J is TRBJ2-7; 7 bases agree with TRBD1. Germline V gene data show CDR1 as KGHSH and CDR2 as LQKENI. J gave up 3 bases and V 4 bases, and 0 bases lay outside the gene matches. This CDR3 has 12 residues. The CDR3: CASSRTGYEQYF. The CDR3 DNA is TGTGCCAGCTCACGGACAGGCTACGAGCAGTACTTC.